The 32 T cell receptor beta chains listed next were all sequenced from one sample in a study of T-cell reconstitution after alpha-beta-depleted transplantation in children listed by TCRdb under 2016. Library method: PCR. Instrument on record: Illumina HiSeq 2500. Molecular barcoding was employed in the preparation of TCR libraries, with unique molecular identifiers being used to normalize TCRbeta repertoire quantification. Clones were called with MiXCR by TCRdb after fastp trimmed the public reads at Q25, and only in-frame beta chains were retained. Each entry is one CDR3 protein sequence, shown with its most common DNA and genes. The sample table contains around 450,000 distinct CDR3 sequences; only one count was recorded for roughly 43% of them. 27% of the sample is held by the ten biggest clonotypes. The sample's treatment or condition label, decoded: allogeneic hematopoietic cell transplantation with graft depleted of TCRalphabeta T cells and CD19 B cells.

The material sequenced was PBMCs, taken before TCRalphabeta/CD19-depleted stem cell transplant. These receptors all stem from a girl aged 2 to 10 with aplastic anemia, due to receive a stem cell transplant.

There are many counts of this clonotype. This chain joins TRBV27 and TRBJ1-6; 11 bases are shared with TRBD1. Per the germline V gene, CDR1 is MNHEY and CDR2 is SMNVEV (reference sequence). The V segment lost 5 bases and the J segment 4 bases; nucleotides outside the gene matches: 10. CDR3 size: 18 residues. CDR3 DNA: TGTGCCAGCAGTCTGCCAGTAGGGACAGGGGGATATAATTCACCCCTCCACTTT. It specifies CASSLPVGTGGYNSPLHF.

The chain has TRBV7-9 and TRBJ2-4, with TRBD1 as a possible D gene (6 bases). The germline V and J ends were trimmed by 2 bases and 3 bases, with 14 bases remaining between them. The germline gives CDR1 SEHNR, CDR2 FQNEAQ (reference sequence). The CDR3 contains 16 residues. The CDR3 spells CASSLRQDRGKNIQYF. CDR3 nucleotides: TGTGCCAGCAGCTTAAGACAGGATCGGGGCAAAAACATTCAGTACTTC.

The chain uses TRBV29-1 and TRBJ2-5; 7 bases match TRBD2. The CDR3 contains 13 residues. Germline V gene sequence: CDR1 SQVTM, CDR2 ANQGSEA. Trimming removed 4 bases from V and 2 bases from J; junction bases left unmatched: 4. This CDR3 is CSVVLATQETQYF. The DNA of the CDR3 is TGCAGCGTTGTACTAGCGACTCAAGAGACCCAGTACTTC. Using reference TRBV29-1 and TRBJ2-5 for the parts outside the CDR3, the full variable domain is SAVISQKPSRDICQRGTSLTIQCQVDSQVTMMFWYRQQPGQSLTLIATANQGSEATYESGFVIDKFPISRPNLTFSTLTVSNMSPEDSSIYLCSVVLATQETQYFGPGTRLLVL.

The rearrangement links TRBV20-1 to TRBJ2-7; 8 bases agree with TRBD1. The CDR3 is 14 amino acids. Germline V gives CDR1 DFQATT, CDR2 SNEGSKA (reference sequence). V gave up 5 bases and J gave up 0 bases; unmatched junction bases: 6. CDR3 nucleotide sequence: TGCAGTGCTTCTACAGGGGGAAGCTCCTACGAGCAGTACTTC. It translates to CSASTGGSSYEQYF.

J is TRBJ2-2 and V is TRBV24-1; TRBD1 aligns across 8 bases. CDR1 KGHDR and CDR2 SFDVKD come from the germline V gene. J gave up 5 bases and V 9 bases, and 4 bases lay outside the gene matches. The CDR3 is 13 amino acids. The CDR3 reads CATRQGRTGELFF. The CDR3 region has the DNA TGTGCCACCCGACAGGGGCGGACCGGGGAGCTGTTTTTT.

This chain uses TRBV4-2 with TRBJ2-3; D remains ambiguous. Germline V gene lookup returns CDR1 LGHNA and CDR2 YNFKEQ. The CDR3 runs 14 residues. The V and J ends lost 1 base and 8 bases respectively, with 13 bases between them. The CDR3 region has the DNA TGTGCCAGCAGCCAAGTGGGGTCTGCCGGTACGCAGTATTTT. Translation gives CASSQVGSAGTQYF.

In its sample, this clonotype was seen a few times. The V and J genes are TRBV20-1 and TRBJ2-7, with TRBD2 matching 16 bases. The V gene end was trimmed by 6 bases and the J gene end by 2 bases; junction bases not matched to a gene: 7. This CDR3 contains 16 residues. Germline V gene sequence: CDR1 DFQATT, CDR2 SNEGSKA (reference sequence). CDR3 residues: CSAGTSGRAGTYEQYF. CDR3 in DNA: TGCAGTGCCGGGACTAGCGGGAGGGCCGGAACCTACGAGCAGTACTTC.

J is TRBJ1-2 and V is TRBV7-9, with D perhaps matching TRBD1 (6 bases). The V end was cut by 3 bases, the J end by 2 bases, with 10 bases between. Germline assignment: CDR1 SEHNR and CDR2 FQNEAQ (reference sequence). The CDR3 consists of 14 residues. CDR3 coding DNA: TGTGCCAGCAGCTTTACCGGGACAAACTATGGCTACACCTTC. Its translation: CASSFTGTNYGYTF.

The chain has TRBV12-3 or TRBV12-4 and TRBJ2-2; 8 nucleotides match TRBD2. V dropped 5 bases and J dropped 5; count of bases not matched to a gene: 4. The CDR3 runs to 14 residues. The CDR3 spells CASSLLAGTGELFF. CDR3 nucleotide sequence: TGTGCCAGCAGTCTTTTAGCGGGGACCGGGGAGCTGTTTTTT.

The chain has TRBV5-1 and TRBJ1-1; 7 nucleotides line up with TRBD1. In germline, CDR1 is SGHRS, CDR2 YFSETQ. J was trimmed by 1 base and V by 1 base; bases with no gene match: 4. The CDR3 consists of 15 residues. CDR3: CASSLPRTGNTEAFF. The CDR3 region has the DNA TGCGCCAGCAGCTTGCCCCGGACAGGGAACACTGAAGCTTTCTTT.

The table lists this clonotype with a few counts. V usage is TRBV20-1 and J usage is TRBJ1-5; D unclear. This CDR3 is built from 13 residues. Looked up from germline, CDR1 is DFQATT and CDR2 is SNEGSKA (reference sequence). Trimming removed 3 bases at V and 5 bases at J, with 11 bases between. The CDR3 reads CSASLHTDQPQHF. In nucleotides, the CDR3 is TGCAGTGCTAGTCTCCACACCGATCAGCCCCAGCATTTT.

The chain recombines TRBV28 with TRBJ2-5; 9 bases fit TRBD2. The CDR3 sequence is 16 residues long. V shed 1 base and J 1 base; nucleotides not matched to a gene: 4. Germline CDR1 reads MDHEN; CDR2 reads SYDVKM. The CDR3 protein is CASSLSLAGPQETQYF. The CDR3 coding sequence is TGTGCCAGCAGTTTATCGCTAGCGGGACCCCAAGAGACCCAGTACTTC.

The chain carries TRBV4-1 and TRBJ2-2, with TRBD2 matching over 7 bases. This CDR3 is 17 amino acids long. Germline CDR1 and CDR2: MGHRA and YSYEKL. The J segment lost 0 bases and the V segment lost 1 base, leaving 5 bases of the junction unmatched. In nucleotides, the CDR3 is TGCGCCAGCAGCCAAGTCTCGCTAGCGGCGAACACCGGGGAGCTGTTTTTT. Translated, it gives CASSQVSLAANTGELFF.

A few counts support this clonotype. CDR3 DNA: TGCAGCGTTGAAGAACAGGGACAGAAATCCTCCTACAATGAGCAGTTCTTC. Encoded protein: CSVEEQGQKSSYNEQFF. The chain employs TRBV29-1 and TRBJ2-1; 7 nucleotides agree with TRBD1. This CDR3 has 17 amino acids. Germline V lookup: CDR1 SQVTM, CDR2 ANQGSEA. Trimming cost V 0 bases and J 0 bases; bases outside gene matches: 8.

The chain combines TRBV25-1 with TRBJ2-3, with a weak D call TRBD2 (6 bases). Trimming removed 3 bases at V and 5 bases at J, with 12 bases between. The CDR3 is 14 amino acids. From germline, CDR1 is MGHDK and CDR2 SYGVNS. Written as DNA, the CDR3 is TGTGCCAGCAGTGATCAACTAGCTGGAGATACGCAGTATTTT. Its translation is CASSDQLAGDTQYF.

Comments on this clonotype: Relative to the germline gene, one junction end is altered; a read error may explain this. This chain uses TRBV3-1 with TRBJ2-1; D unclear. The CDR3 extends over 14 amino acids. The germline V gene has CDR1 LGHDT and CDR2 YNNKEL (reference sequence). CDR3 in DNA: TGTGCCAGCAGCCAAGTCGATTCCTTCAATGAGCAGTTCTTC. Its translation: CASSQVDSFNEQFF.

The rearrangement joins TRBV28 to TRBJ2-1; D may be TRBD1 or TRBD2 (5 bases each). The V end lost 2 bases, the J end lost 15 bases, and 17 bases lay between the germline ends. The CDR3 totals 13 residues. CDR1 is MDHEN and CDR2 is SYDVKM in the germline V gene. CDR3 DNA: TGTGCCAGCAGTTTAGTCGGGGCGATCGTTCGGTTCTTC. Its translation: CASSLVGAIVRFF.

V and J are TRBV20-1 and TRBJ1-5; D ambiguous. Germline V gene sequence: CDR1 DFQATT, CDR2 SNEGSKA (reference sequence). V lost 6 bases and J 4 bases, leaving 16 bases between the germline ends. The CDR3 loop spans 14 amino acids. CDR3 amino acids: CSAFKGSTNQPQHF. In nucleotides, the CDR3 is TGCAGTGCCTTTAAAGGAAGTACAAATCAGCCCCAGCATTTT.

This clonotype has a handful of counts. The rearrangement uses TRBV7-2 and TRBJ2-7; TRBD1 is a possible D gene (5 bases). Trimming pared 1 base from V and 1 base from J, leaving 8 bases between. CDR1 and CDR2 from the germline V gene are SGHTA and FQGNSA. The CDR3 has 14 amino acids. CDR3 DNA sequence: TGTGCCAGCAGCTTAGTAACAGGATCCTACGAGCAGTACTTC. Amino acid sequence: CASSLVTGSYEQYF.

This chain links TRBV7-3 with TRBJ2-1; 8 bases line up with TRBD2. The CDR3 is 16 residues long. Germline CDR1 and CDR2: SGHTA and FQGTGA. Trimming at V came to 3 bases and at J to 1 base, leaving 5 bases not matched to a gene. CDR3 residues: CASSFTVAGSYNEQFF. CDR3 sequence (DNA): TGTGCCAGCAGCTTCACCGTAGCGGGGTCCTACAATGAGCAGTTCTTC. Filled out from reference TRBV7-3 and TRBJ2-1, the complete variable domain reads GAGVSQTPSNKVTEKGKYVELRCDPISGHTALYWYRQSLGQGPEFLIYFQGTGAADDSGLPNDRFFAVRPEGSVSTLKIQRTERGDSAVYLCASSFTVAGSYNEQFFGPGTRLTVL.

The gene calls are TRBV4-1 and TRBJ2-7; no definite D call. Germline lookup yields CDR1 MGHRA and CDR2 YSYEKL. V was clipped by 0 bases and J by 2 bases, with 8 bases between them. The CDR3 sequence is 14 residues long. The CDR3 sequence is CASSQDIRTYEQYF. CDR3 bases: TGCGCCAGCAGCCAAGATATAAGGACCTACGAGCAGTACTTC.

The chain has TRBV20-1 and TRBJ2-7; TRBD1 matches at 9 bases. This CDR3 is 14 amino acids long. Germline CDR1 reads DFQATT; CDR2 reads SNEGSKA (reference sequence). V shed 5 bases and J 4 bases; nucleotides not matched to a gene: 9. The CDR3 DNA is TGCAGTGCTTATCCTGGACAGGGGAAGTACGAGCAGTACTTC. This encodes CSAYPGQGKYEQYF.

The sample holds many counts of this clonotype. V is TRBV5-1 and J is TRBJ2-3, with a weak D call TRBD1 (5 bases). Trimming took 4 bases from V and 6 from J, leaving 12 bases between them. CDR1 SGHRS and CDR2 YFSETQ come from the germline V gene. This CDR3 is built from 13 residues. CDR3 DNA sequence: TGCGCCAGCAGCCCAGGGTTTCGGGATACGCAGTATTTT. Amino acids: CASSPGFRDTQYF.

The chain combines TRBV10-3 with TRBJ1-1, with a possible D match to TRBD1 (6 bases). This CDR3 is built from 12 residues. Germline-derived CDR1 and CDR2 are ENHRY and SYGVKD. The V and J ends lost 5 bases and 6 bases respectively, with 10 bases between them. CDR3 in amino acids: CAISRGGPEAFF. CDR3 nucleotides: TGTGCCATCAGTCGTGGGGGCCCTGAAGCTTTCTTT.

The CDR3 DNA reads TGCAGTGCTAGCCTTTCCTACAATGAGCAGTTCTTC. The encoded protein is CSASLSYNEQFF. V is TRBV20-1 and J is TRBJ2-1; D uncertain. The CDR3 contains 12 residues. Trimming shortened V by 3 bases and J by 1 base, and 4 bases separated the two germline ends. CDR1 and CDR2 (germline): DFQATT, SNEGSKA (reference sequence).

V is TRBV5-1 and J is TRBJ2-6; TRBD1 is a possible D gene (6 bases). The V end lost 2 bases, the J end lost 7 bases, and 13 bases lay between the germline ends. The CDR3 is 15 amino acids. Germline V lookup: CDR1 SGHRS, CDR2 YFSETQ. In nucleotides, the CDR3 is TGCGCCAGCAGCTTCGCAGGGGACCTTGCCAACGTCCTGACTTTC. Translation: CASSFAGDLANVLTF. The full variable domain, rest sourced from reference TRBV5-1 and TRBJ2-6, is KAGVTQTPRYLIKTRGQQVTLSCSPISGHRSVSWYQQTPGQGLQFLFEYFSETQRNKGNFPGRFSGRQFSNSRSEMNVSTLELGDSALYLCASSFAGDLANVLTFGAGSRLTVL.

The CDR3 DNA follows: TGCAGTGCCACCGGACTAGCGGGTGGGACCGGGGAGCTGTTTTTT. Its translation: CSATGLAGGTGELFF. The gene calls are TRBV20-1 and TRBJ2-2, with 11 bases lining up with TRBD2. This CDR3 has 15 residues. The junction had 8 bases not matched to a gene; V was cut back by 6 bases and J by 5 bases. The germline CDR1 and CDR2 sequences are DFQATT and SNEGSKA (reference sequence).

The CDR3 bases are TGTGCCAGCATTGGGGGGCTTATTCCGGGGGAGACCCAGTACTTC. It codes for CASIGGLIPGETQYF. This chain joins TRBV6-1 and TRBJ2-5, with D possibly called TRBD1 or TRBD2 (6 bases each). The CDR3 runs to 15 residues. The V and J ends lost 7 bases and 5 bases respectively, with 20 bases between them. Germline V gene data show CDR1 as MNHNS and CDR2 as SASEGT.

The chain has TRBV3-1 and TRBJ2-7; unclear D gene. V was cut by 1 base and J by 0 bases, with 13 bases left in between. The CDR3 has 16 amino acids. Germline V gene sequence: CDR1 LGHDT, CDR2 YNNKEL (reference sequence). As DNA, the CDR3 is TGTGCCAGCAGCCAAGGCCTCATATTAACCTCCTACGAGCAGTACTTC. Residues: CASSQGLILTSYEQYF.

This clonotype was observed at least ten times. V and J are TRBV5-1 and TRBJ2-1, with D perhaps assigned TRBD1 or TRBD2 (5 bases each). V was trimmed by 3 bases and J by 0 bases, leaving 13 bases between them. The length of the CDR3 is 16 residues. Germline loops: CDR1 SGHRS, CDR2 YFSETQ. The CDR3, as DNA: TGCGCCAGCAGCTCCCGGGACGCAAGCTCCTACAATGAGCAGTTCTTC. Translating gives CASSSRDASSYNEQFF.

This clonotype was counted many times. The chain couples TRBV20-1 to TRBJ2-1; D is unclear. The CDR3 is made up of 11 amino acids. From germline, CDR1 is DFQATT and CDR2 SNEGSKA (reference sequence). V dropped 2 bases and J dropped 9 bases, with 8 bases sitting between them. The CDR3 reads CSARPTLEQFF. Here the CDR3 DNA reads TGCAGTGCTAGACCCACGCTTGAGCAGTTCTTC.

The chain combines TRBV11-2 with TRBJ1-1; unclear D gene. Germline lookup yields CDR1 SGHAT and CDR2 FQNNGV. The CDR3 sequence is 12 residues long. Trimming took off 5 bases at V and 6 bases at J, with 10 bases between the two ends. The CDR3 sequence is CASSLTGPEAFF. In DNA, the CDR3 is TGTGCCAGCAGCCTAACCGGCCCTGAAGCTTTCTTT.